The following is a T cell receptor (beta chain) sequence with its context. The sample belongs to a study of monozygotic twins with inflammatory bowel disease. The CDR3 consists of 15 residues. Germline CDR1 and CDR2: SGHRS and YFSETQ. The UMIs contained a 6-nucleotide sample barcode. They were added by template switching during cDNA synthesis. TCRdb re-called the 5' RACE reads and shows each CDR3 protein once, DNA omitted. The table for this sample gives around 400,000 distinct CDR3 sequences. Specimen: blood. The origin of this receptor is a human donor with ulcerative colitis or Crohn's disease, or a healthy co-twin of an affected twin (not recorded which). This sequence joins TRBV5-1 and TRBJ2-7; without DNA, the TCRdb call of TRBD1 cannot be checked. CDR3 in amino acids: CASSFAGTGAYEQYF.